The present entry profiles one TCR beta chain with its context. No antigen is known for it. The germline gives CDR1 SEHNR, CDR2 FQNEAQ (reference sequence). The length of the CDR3 is 17 residues. Trimming took off 7 bases at V and 0 bases at J, with 20 bases between the two ends. The sample comes from a study of shared clonotypes between healthy human individuals. CD8 cells regarded as naive lacked CD45RO, were positively chosen for CCR7, and omitted terminally differentiated effector memory CD45RA+ cells. Overall study findings and caveats: Generation probabilities of non-shared clonotypes were lower (relative to those shared by all four donors). Measured sharing among donors was expected to vary with sequencing depth.

The deep-level immunoSEQ assay was used. Sorted subsets were amplified in replicate PCRs using around 220 ng DNA, roughly 30,000 T cell genomes. The data were produced by immunoSEQ multiplex PCR, yet TCRdb's version contains in-frame clones alone and is incomplete. The table records over 750,000 clones, 96% of them present only once. The sample taken for sequencing was naive CD8+ T cells sorted from blood. The chain recombines TRBV7-9 with TRBJ2-3; D call uncertain. This clonotype originated in a man aged 30-40 years in good health. The CDR3 coding sequence is TGTGCCAGCAACCAATTCTCCGGCGTAAGAAGCACAGATACGCAGTATTTT. It codes for CASNQFSGVRSTDTQYF.